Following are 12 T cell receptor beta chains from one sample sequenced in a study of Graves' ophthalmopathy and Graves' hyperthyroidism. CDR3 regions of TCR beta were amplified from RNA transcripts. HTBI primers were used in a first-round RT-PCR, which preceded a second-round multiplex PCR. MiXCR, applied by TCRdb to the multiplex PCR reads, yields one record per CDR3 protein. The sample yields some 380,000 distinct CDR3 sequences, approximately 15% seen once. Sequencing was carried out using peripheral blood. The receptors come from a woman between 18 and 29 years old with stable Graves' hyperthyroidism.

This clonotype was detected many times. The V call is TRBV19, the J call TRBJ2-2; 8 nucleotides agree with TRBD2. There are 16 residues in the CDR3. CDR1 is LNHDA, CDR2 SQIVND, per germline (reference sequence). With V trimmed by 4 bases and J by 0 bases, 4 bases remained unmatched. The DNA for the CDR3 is TGTGCCAGTAGTACGGGAGGGGGTTCGAACACCGGGGAGCTGTTTTTT. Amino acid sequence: CASSTGGGSNTGELFF.

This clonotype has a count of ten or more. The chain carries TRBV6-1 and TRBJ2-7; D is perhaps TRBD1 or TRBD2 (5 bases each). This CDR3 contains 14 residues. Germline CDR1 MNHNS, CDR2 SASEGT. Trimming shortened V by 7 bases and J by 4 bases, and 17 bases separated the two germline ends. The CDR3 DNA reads TGTGCCAGCACCATTACAAAGGGGACGTACGAGCAGTACTTC. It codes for CASTITKGTYEQYF.

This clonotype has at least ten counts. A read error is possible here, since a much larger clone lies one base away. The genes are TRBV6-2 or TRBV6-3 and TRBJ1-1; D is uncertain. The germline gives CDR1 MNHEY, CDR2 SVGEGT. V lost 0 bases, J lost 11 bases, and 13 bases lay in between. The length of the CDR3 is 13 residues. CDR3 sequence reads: CASSYSVPVDAFF. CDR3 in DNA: TGTGCCAGCAGTTACTCGGTACCTGTGGATGCTTTCTTT.

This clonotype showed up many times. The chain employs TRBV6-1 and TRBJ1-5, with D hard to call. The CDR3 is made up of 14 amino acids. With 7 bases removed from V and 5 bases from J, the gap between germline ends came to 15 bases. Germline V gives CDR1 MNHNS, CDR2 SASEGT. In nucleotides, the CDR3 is TGTGCCAGCAAGAGGGTGGCGGAGGATCAGCCCCAGCATTTT. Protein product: CASKRVAEDQPQHF.

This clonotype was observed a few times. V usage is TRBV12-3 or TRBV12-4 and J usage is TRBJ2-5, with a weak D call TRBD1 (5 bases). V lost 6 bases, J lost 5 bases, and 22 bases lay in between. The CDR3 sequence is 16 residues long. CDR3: CASSGLGPGNGETQYF. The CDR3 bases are TGTGCCAGCAGCGGATTGGGGCCAGGCAATGGGGAGACCCAGTACTTC.

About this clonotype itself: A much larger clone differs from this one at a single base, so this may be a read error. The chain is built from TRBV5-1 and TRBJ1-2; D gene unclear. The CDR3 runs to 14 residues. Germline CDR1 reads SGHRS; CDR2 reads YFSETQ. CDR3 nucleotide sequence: TGCGCCATCAGCTTGGTGGCAGTTGACTATGGCTACACCTTC. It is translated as CAISLVAVDYGYTF.

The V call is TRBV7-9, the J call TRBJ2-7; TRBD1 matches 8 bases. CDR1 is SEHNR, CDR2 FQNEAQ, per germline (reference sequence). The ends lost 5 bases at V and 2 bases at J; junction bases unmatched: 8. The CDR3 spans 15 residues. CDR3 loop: CASSNRDRTPYEQYF. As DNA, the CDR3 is TGTGCCAGCAGCAACCGGGACAGGACGCCCTACGAGCAGTACTTC.

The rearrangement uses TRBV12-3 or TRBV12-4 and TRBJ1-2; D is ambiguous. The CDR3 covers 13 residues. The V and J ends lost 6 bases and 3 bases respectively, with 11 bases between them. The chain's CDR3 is CASRKNEDYGYTF. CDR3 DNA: TGTGCCAGCAGGAAAAATGAGGACTATGGCTACACCTTC.

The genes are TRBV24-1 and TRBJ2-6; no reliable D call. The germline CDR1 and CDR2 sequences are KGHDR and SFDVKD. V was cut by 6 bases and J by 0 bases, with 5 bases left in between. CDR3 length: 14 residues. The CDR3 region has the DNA TGTGCCACCAGTAGTCACTCTGGGGCCAACGTCCTGACTTTC. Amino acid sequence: CATSSHSGANVLTF.

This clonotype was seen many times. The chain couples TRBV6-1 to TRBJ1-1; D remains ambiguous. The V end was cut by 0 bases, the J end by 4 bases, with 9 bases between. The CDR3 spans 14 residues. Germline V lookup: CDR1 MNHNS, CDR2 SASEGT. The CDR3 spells CASSEALGFTEAFF. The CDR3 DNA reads TGTGCCAGCAGTGAAGCGCTGGGGTTCACTGAAGCTTTCTTT.

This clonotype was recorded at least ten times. The CDR3 DNA sequence: TGCGCCAGCAGTGGGTACGAAGTGTGGGGTTACGAGCAGTACTTC. Encoded protein: CASSGYEVWGYEQYF. The V gene is TRBV10-2, the J gene TRBJ2-7; D gene ambiguous. Trimming left V 4 bases short and J 4 bases short, with 17 bases between. The CDR3 extends over 15 amino acids. Germline V gene lookup returns CDR1 WSHSY and CDR2 SAAADI.

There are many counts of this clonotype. The CDR3 protein is CASRLGDWGNTIYF. As DNA, the CDR3 is TGTGCCAGCAGACTAGGGGACTGGGGAAACACCATATATTTT. This chain uses TRBV6-1 with TRBJ1-3, with D possibly being TRBD1 (5 bases). The CDR3 consists of 14 residues. Germline V gene sequence: CDR1 MNHNS, CDR2 SASEGT. V was cut by 6 bases and J by 4 bases, with 13 bases left in between.